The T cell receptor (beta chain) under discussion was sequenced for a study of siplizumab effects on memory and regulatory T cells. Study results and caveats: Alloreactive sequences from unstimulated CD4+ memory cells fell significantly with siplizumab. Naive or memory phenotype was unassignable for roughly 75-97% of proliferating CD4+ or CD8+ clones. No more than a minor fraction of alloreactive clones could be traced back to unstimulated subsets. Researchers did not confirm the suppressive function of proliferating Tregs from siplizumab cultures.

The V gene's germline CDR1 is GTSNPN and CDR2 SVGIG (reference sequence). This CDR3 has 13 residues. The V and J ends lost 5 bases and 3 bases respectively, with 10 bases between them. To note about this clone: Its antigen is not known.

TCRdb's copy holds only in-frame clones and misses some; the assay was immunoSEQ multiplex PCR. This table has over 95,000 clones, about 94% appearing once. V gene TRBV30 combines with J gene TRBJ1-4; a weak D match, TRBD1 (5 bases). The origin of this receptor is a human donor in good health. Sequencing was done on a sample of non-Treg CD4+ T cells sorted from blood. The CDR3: CAWGTGPNEKLFF. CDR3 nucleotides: TGTGCCTGGGGAACAGGACCTAATGAAAAACTGTTTTTT. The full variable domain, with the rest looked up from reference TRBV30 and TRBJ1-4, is SQTIHQWPATLVQPVGSPLSLECTVEGTSNPNLYWYRQAAGRGLQLLFYSVGIGQISSEVPQNLSASRPQDRQFILSSKKLLLSDSGFYLCAWGTGPNEKLFFGSGTQLSVL.